This T cell receptor beta chain was sequenced during a study of T cells expressing NK-cell markers (dated by TCRdb to 2020 to 2021). Describing the broader study: Three sorted T-cell subsets (CD3+CD56+NKG2C+, CD3+CD56+NKG2C- and CD3+CD56-NKG2C+) from fewer than 10 donors had their TCR beta-chain repertoires profiled. Among the eight sequenced donors, seven were HCMV-seropositive and one was HCMV-seronegative. The eight sequenced donors were randomly selected healthy volunteers, three men and five women. Sequencing of the libraries produced 2 x 150 bp reads on Illumina HiSeq 2000/2500, MiSeq or NextSeq.

Including the terminal cysteine and phenylalanine, the CDR3 comprises 13 residues. Only the protein sequence is given. Looking up the germline V gene yields CDR1 SGHAT and CDR2 FQNNGV. A commercial ELISA kit detecting HCMV-specific IgG in serum was used to determine HCMV serostatus. Peripheral blood mononuclear cells were isolated from blood by Ficoll density gradient centrifugation. For this clonotype: Its antigen target is currently unknown.

Results the study describes overall, beyond this receptor: Whether the expanded NKG2C-expressing T cell clones were specific for HCMV antigens was left unclear. Those dominant clonotypes were again the most abundant among CD3+CD56-NKG2C+ cells in four donors, at roughly 28.3-65%. In several donors, the dominant CD3+CD56+NKG2C+ clonotypes ranked among the top 10 CD8+ clonotypes, making up roughly 1.0-7.0% of CD8+ T cells.

The run used an Illumina HiSeq 2000. 5'RACE template switching, by which a universal primer site and unique molecular identifiers were added, was used to make TCR beta cDNA libraries. cDNA synthesis was primed from the TCR beta constant segment and was followed by two successive PCR amplification steps. The authors processed their data as follows. MIGEC was used to demultiplex reads and group reads by UMI, and MiTCR was used to assemble and quantify clonotypes. To exclude erroneous sequences, any TCR cDNA sequence not supported by at least two reads was discarded. Downstream repertoire analysis used the tcR package, and clonotypes were matched across fractions by CDR3 nucleotide sequence plus V segment. VDJmatch was used to annotate antigen specificity against VDJdb, with one amino acid substitution in CDR3 allowed. The reads, reprocessed by TCRdb, yield one row per CDR3 protein sequence and no DNA. For this entry, the V and J calls and clone size follow TCRdb and not the study's own pipeline. For this sample, the table gives approximately 420,000 distinct CDR3 sequences. About 10% of the sample goes to the ten largest clones.

The sequenced material came from blood T cells: a sorted CD56 or NKG2C T cell subset, CD4+ or CD8+ T cells, or bulk PBMC T cells (not recorded which). The V and J segments used are TRBV11-2 and TRBJ2-1; TCRdb's D gene call, TRBD1, goes unchecked for lack of DNA. The receptor's source is a woman in her forties or fifties in good health. Donor details come from another sample of the same person, matched by shared clones. The CDR3 here reads CASSPEGTVPLFF. Extended through the reference TRBV11-2 and TRBJ2-1 proteins, this CDR3 yields the full variable domain: EAGVAQSPRYKIIEKRQSVAFWCNPISGHATLYWYQQILGQGPKLLIQFQNNGVVDDSQLPKDRFSAERLKGVDSTLKIQPAKLEDSAVYLCASSPEGTVPLFFGPGTRLTVL.